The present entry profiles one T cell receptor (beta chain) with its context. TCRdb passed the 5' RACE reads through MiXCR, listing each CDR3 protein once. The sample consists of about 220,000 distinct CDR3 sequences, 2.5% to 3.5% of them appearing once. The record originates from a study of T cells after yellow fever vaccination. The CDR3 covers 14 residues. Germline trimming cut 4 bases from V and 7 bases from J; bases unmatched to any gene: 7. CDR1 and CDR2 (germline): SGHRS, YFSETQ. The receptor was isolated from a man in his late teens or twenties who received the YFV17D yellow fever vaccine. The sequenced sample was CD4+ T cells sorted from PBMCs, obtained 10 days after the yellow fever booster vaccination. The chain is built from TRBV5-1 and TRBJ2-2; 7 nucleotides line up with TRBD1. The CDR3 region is CASSDRAGSGELFF. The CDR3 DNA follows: TGCGCCAGCAGCGACAGGGCTGGTAGCGGGGAGCTGTTTTTT.